This T cell receptor beta chain came from a study of radiotherapy plus CTLA-4 blockade in lung cancer. Study-wide results and limits: Interferon-beta and early blood T cell clone dynamics reportedly predicted response best. Blood saw expansion of tumor-derived TCR clones after radiotherapy plus ipilimumab.

Assay used: immunoSEQ multiplex PCR; TCRdb lists only in-frame clones, some missing. The table has roughly 69,000 clones, more than 70% seen once. The germline CDR1 and CDR2 sequences are LNHNV and YYDKDF (reference sequence). CDR3 size: 13 residues. The V end was cut by 6 bases, the J end by 6 bases, with 13 bases between. Patients had chemo-refractory metastatic non-small-cell lung cancer and received focal radiation plus CTLA-4 blockade that used ipilimumab. Remarks on this clone: Its antigen remains unknown.

This receptor was taken from a human donor with non-small cell lung cancer whose response to radiotherapy plus ipilimumab could not be evaluated. Some clones in this sample may be carry-over from other donors' samples. This specimen was peripheral blood, taken from a patient treated with radiotherapy plus ipilimumab. The chain uses TRBV15 and TRBJ2-3, with a tentative D call TRBD1 (5 bases). The CDR3: CATSRPRADTQYF. As DNA, the CDR3 is TGTGCCACCAGTCGCCCCAGGGCGGATACGCAGTATTTT.